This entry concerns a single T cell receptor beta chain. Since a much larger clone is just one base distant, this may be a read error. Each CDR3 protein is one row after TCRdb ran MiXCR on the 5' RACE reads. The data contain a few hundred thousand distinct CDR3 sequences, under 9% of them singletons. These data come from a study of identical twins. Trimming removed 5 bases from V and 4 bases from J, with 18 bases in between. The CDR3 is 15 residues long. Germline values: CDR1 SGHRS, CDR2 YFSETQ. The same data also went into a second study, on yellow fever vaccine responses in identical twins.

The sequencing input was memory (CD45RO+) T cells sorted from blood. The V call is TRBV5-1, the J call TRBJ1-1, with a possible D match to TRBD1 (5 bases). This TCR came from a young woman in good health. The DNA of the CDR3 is TGCGCCAGCAGAACCGGGACGCCCCCCAGCACTGAAGCTTTCTTT. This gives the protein CASRTGTPPSTEAFF.